What follows describes a single T cell receptor beta chain. Its antigen is still unknown. These data come from a study of T cells after yellow fever vaccination. General study findings and limits: Reappearance after the booster was seen for most primary-vaccination clones, at 95% to 96% CD4 and less than 90% CD8.

Using its own MiXCR run on the 5' RACE reads, TCRdb lists one record per CDR3 protein. The data contain roughly 300,000 distinct CDR3 sequences, around 6.8% of them seen just once; the ten biggest clones take up 15% to 20%. This CDR3 has 15 amino acids. Germline CDR1 and CDR2: LNHNV and YYDKDF (reference sequence). V was trimmed by 0 bases and J by 2 bases, leaving 10 bases between them. The origin of this receptor is a man aged 18-30 years who received the YFV17D yellow fever vaccine. The sample here was PBMCs, taken more than 35 days after the first yellow fever vaccination. The rearrangement uses TRBV15 and TRBJ2-5, with D hard to call. CDR3 protein: CATSRDRARQETQYF. The CDR3 nucleotides are TGTGCCACCAGCAGAGATCGGGCTAGACAAGAGACCCAGTACTTC.